This TCR beta chain was identified during a study of blood T cell repertoires in COVID-19. Looking at the study overall: Samples taken during acute and convalescent COVID-19 were collected in the United States, Italy and Spain. PBMCs, B-cell-depleted T cells, or T cells provided the cDNA or gDNA that made up the material.

The CDR3 consists of 13 residues. CDR1 and CDR2 (germline): PRHDT, FYEKMQ (reference sequence). Trimming removed 5 bases from V and 5 bases from J, with 13 bases in between. The authors' processing: Estimated nucleated cell counts came from reference gene primer amplification. Here immunoSEQ multiplex PCR was the method, and the copy in TCRdb shows in-frame clones only, minus some. V, J and clone size were drawn from that table, and D and trimming were deduced from the DNA. Of 450,000 or so clones listed, approximately 90% are singletons. The sample taken for sequencing was peripheral blood. This chain connects TRBV13 to TRBJ2-7; TRBD2 is a possible D gene (5 bases). The receptor's source is a man aged 18-30 years with COVID-19, enrolled during active disease. The CDR3 bases are TGTGCCAGCAGCCCCAGAGGGTCCCACGAGCAGTACTTC. Protein product: CASSPRGSHEQYF.